Sequencing of this T cell receptor beta chain was carried out in a study of vaccination and CD4 T cells after COVID-19. Sequence data for DNA of cultured CD4+ T cells were generated by the Oncomine TCR Beta short-read assay. In TCRdb, the PCR reads were re-called with MiXCR into one record per CDR3 protein. The sample lists about 4,000 distinct CDR3 sequences; around 20% were seen once. In the case of this clonotype: Its antigen is unidentified.

Treatment reported: approximately 10-day PBMC culture with coronavirus spike peptide pools or control peptides (ViraFEST assay). The CDR3 spans 16 residues. CDR1 is LNHDA, CDR2 SQIVND, per germline (reference sequence). The germline V and J ends were trimmed by 9 bases and 10 bases, with 25 bases remaining between them. The sample consisted of CD4+ T cells from blood, cultured in vitro. The chain joins TRBV19 to TRBJ1-6; the D is unclear. This TCR came from a human donor who had recovered from COVID-19. The CDR3 DNA follows: TGTGCCAGCACATCGCCCCCGGGCCTGGGAGCATCACCCCTCCACTTT. It encodes CASTSPPGLGASPLHF.